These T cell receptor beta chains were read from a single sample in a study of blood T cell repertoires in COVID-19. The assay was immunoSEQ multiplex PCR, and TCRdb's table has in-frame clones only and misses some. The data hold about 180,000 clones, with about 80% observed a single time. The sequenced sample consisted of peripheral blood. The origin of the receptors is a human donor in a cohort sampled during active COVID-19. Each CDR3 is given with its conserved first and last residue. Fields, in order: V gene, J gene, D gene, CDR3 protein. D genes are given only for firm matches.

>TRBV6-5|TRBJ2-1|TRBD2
CASSPSGGAHNEQFF
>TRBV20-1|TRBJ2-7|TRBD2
CSASTSGGTDEQYF
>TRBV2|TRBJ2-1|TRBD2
CASSQGLAWNEQFF
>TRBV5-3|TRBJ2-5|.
CARSLAWGEGETQYF
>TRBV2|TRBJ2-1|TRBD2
CASSELGGGAEGYNEQFF
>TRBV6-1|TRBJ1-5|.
CASSELKGFFISQHF
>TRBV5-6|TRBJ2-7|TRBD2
CASSRHGGGDIYEQYF
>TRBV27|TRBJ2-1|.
CASMGRYNEQFF
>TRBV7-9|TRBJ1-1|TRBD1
CASSSGQGVTEAFF
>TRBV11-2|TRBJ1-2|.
CASSLEGGANYGYTF
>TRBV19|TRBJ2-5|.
CASSKGLGETQYF